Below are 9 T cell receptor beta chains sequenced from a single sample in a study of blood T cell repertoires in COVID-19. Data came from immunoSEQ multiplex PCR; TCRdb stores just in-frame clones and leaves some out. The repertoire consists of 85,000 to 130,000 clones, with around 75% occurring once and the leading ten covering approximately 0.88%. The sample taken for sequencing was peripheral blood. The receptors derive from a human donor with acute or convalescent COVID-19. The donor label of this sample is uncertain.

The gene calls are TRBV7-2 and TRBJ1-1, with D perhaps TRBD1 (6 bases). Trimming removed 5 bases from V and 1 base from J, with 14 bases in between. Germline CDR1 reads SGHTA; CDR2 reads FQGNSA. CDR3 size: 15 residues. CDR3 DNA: TGTGCCAGCAGCCTAGGGACAATCCGGAACACTGAAGCTTTCTTT. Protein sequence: CASSLGTIRNTEAFF.

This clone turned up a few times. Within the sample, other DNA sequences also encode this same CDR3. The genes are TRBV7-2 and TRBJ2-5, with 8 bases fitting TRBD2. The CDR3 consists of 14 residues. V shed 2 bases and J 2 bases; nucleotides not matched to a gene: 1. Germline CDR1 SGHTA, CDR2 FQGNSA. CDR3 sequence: CASSLTGGQETQYF. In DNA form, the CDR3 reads TGTGCCAGCAGCTTAACGGGGGGGCAAGAGACCCAGTACTTC.

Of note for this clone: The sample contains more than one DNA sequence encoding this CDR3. CDR3 nucleotides: TGTGCCAGCAGTTTACGGGTTAACACTGAAGCTTTCTTT. It codes for CASSLRVNTEAFF. V and J are TRBV12-3 or TRBV12-4 and TRBJ1-1; D is unresolved. This CDR3 region has 13 residues. V was shortened by 2 bases and J by 2 bases, with 6 bases between the two germline ends.

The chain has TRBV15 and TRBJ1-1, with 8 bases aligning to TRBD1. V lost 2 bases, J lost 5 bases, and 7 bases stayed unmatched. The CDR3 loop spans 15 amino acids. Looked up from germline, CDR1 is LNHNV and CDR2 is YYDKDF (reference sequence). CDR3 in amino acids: CATSRKQQGDTEAFF. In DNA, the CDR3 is TGTGCCACCAGCAGAAAGCAACAGGGGGATACTGAAGCTTTCTTT.

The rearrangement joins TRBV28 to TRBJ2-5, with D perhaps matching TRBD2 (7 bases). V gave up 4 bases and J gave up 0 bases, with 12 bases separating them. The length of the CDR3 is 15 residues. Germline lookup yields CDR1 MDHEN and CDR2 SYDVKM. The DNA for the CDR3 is TGTGCCAGCAGTTGGGAGGGGGTCTACCAAGAGACCCAGTACTTC. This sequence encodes CASSWEGVYQETQYF.

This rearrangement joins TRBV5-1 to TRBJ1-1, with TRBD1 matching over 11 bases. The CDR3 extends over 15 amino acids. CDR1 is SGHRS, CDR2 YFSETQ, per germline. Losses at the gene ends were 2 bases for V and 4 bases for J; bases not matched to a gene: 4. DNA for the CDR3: TGCGCCAGCAGCTTCCAGGACAGGGGGCTCACTGAAGCTTTCTTT. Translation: CASSFQDRGLTEAFF.

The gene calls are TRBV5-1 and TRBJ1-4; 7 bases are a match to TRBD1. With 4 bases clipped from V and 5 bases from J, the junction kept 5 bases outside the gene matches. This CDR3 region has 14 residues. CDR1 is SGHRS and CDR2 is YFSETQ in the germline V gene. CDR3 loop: CASSRQGQNEKLFF. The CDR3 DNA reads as TGCGCCAGCAGCCGACAGGGCCAGAATGAAAAACTGTTTTTT.

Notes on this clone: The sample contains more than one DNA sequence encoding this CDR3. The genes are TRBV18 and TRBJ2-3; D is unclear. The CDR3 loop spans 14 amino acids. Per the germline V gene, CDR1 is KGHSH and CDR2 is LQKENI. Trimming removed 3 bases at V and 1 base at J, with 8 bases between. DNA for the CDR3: TGTGCCAGCTCACCCCTAGGCGGCACAGATACGCAGTATTTT. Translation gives CASSPLGGTDTQYF.

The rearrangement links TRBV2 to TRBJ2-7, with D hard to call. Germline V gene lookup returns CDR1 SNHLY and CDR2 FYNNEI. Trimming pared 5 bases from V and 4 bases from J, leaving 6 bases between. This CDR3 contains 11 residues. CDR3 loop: CASSPLYEQYF. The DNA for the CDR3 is TGTGCCAGCAGTCCCCTTTACGAGCAGTACTTC.